This TCR beta chain was recorded in a study of CD4 T cell repertoires in COVID-19. Study-wide results and caveats: Several top expanded SARS-CoV-2-reactive clonotypes were shared by two or three memory subsets. In SARS-CoV and/or HKU1 spike cultures, between about 6.5 and 27% of SARS-CoV-2 clonotypes reappeared.

The germline V gene has CDR1 SGHRS and CDR2 YFSETQ. Unmatched junction bases numbered 10, after V lost 3 bases and J lost 5 bases. This CDR3 is 16 amino acids long. No culture step preceded sequencing of the ex vivo isolated memory T cells. The repertoire was sequenced with immunoSEQ multiplex PCR; TCRdb's copy has only in-frame clones and lacks some. Of about 22,000 clones listed, roughly 84% were seen once; the top ten hold roughly 0.6%. As regards this clone: Its antigen is undetermined.

The source was central memory CD4+ T cells from blood, collected before the COVID-19 pandemic. The TCR was taken from a human donor who had COVID-19. This chain connects TRBV5-1 to TRBJ2-5, with TRBD1 matching over 10 bases. The CDR3 loop is CASSWSGTGDRETQYF. CDR3 in DNA: TGCGCCAGCAGCTGGAGTGGGACAGGGGATAGGGAGACCCAGTACTTC. Full variable domain (rest looked up from reference TRBV5-1 and TRBJ2-5): KAGVTQTPRYLIKTRGQQVTLSCSPISGHRSVSWYQQTPGQGLQFLFEYFSETQRNKGNFPGRFSGRQFSNSRSEMNVSTLELGDSALYLCASSWSGTGDRETQYFGPGTRLLVL.